Presented here are 8 T cell receptor beta chains from one specimen sequenced in a study of T cells in Graves' hyperthyroidism and ophthalmopathy. Amplified TCR beta CDR3 regions derived from RNA transcripts. During a first-round RT-PCR of the TCR CDR3, the HTBI primer set was used. MiXCR was run by TCRdb on the multiplex PCR reads, yielding one entry per CDR3 protein. Counted here are hundreds of thousands of distinct CDR3 sequences, 14% occurring once; the ten biggest clones make up roughly 10%. Source material: blood. The origin of the receptors is a woman aged 18-30 years with Graves' hyperthyroidism.

This chain uses TRBV9 with TRBJ2-7, with TRBD2 as a possible D gene (5 bases). Looked up from germline, CDR1 is SGDLS and CDR2 is YYNGEE. This CDR3 spans 12 amino acids. V was shortened by 0 bases and J by 7 bases, with 8 bases between the two germline ends. The CDR3 protein is CASSVGGYEQYF. Here the CDR3 DNA reads TGTGCCAGCAGCGTAGGAGGGTATGAGCAGTACTTC.

V and J are TRBV9 and TRBJ1-1; possibly TRBD1 for D (5 bases). From germline, CDR1 is SGDLS and CDR2 YYNGEE. Between the trimmed V and J ends, which lost 6 bases and 3 bases, there was a span of 12 bases. The CDR3 spans 13 residues. The CDR3 region is CASTNRGDTEAFF. As DNA, the CDR3 is TGTGCCAGCACCAATCGGGGGGACACTGAAGCTTTCTTT.

This clonotype was seen repeatedly, ten times or more. J is TRBJ2-3 and V is TRBV28, with TRBD2 matching over 11 bases. Germline CDR1 and CDR2: MDHEN and SYDVKM. The ends lost 8 bases at V and 3 bases at J; junction bases unmatched: 25. This CDR3 region has 21 residues. CDR3: CASLGVVGGATSGIDTDTQYF. CDR3 nucleotides: TGTGCCAGCCTAGGGGTTGTAGGGGGCGCGACTAGCGGGATTGATACAGATACGCAGTATTTT.

This clonotype came up many times. The chain has TRBV2 and TRBJ2-2, with 8 positions matching TRBD2. The V segment lost 7 bases and the J segment 5 bases; nucleotides outside the gene matches: 9. Looked up from germline, CDR1 is SNHLY and CDR2 is FYNNEI. This CDR3 is 15 amino acids long. The CDR3 reads CASKASGSRTGELFF. The CDR3 DNA follows: TGTGCCAGCAAAGCCAGCGGGAGCCGGACCGGGGAGCTGTTTTTT.

This clonotype has ten or more counts. This sequence joins TRBV20-1 and TRBJ2-1, with D perhaps given as TRBD1 or TRBD2 (5 bases each). CDR3 size: 16 residues. From germline, CDR1 is DFQATT and CDR2 SNEGSKA (reference sequence). V dropped 5 bases and J dropped 7 bases, with 24 bases sitting between them. For the CDR3, the DNA is TGCAGTGCTCCTCAATCCCTTGGGGGATGGGGGAATGAGCAGTTCTTC. Translated: CSAPQSLGGWGNEQFF.

There are many counts of this clonotype. The J gene is TRBJ1-5, the V gene TRBV7-8; no reliable D call. This CDR3 comprises 15 residues. Germline V gene sequence: CDR1 SGHVS, CDR2 FQNEAQ. V lost 4 bases to trimming and J lost 1 base, with 11 bases between them. CDR3 DNA sequence: TGTGCCAGCAGCTCGACTCAGGACAGCAATCAGCCCCAGCATTTT. It encodes CASSSTQDSNQPQHF.

The chain carries TRBV7-3 and TRBJ2-1; 14 nucleotides line up with TRBD2. The V gene end was trimmed by 5 bases and the J gene end by 6 bases; junction bases not matched to a gene: 9. The CDR3 extends over 17 amino acids. CDR1 and CDR2 (germline): SGHTA, FQGTGA. The CDR3 sequence: CASSPGEGLAGVNEQFF. CDR3 DNA sequence: TGTGCCAGCAGCCCAGGGGAGGGACTAGCGGGAGTCAATGAGCAGTTCTTC. The complete variable domain, with remaining parts taken from reference TRBV7-3 and TRBJ2-1, reads GAGVSQTPSNKVTEKGKYVELRCDPISGHTALYWYRQSLGQGPEFLIYFQGTGAADDSGLPNDRFFAVRPEGSVSTLKIQRTERGDSAVYLCASSPGEGLAGVNEQFFGPGTRLTVL.

This clonotype has ten or more counts. The chain carries TRBV7-2 and TRBJ1-5; maybe TRBD1 (5 bases). There are 13 residues in the CDR3. Germline loops: CDR1 SGHTA, CDR2 FQGNSA. V lost 5 bases to trimming and J lost 5 bases, with 10 bases between them. In DNA, the CDR3 is TGTGCCAGCAGCGGGCAGGGTCATCAGCCCCAGCATTTT. The encoded protein is CASSGQGHQPQHF.